The rows below give T cell receptor beta chains drawn from one sample of a study of blood T cell repertoires in COVID-19. The protocol was immunoSEQ multiplex PCR, while the TCRdb copy is restricted to in-frame clones and leaves out a portion. Of 200,000 to 300,000 clones in the sample, approximately 87% are singletons; the top ten hold about 1.4%. Sequencing was done on a sample of peripheral blood. Receptors were obtained from a woman aged 40 to 55 who had recovered from COVID-19. Each CDR3 is given with its conserved first and last residue. A D gene is named only where the DNA matches it firmly. A row's size may be missing; if present it is once, few, many or a size class.

clone_size	v_call	d_call	j_call	cdr3_nt	cdr3_aa
-	TRBV18	TRBD1	TRBJ2-1	TGTGCCAGCTCACCGAGCAGGGGGAAGCCTGTCATGTTCTTC	CASSPSRGKPVMFF
-	TRBV6-5	TRBD1	TRBJ1-2	TGTGCCAGCAGCCCCGGGACAGGACTCTATGGCTACACCTTC	CASSPGTGLYGYTF
-	TRBV6-2/TRBV6-3	-	TRBJ1-1	TGCGCCAGCAGTTACGGGAGTACTGAAGCTTTCTTT	CASSYGSTEAFF
-	TRBV30	-	TRBJ1-4	TGTGCCTGGAGTGGGGGTAGCGATGAAAAACTGTTTTTT	CAWSGGSDEKLFF
-	TRBV6-6	-	TRBJ2-7	TGTGCCAGCAGTTACCATCCAGGGTACGAGCAGTACTTC	CASSYHPGYEQYF
-	TRBV20-1	TRBD1	TRBJ1-2	TGCAATGCGGGACAGGGGGACGGCTACACCTTC	CNAGQGDGYTF
-	TRBV29-1	-	TRBJ1-1	TGCAGCGTCGGGCTAGAGGGAGGGACTGAAGCTTTCTTT	CSVGLEGGTEAFF
-	TRBV7-9	TRBD1	TRBJ1-2	TGTGCCAGCAGCCCCTTGGGACAGGGGGGTGGCTACACCTTC	CASSPLGQGGGYTF
-	TRBV19	-	TRBJ2-3	TGTGCCAGTAGAGCCAAAAGTGCAGATACGCAGTATTTT	CASRAKSADTQYF
-	TRBV2	TRBD2	TRBJ2-3	TGTGCCAGCAGTGGCCTTAGCGGGGGCACAGATACGCAGTATTTT	CASSGLSGGTDTQYF
-	TRBV11-3	TRBD1	TRBJ1-4	TGTGCCAGCAGCAGAGACAGGGATAATGAAAAACTGTTTTTT	CASSRDRDNEKLFF
once	TRBV5-1	-	TRBJ2-7	TGCGCCAGCCGGAGGGACTCCGAGCAGTACTTC	CASRRDSEQYF
-	TRBV6-7	-	TRBJ2-7	TGTGCCAGCAGTGCCTGGACAGCACCCTCCTACGAGCAGTACTTC	CASSAWTAPSYEQYF
-	TRBV19	-	TRBJ1-1	TGTGCCAGTAGTATAGCCCGGGAGACTGAAGCTTTCTTT	CASSIARETEAFF
-	TRBV5-8	TRBD1	TRBJ2-2	TGTGCCAGCAGCTACCTTCCCGGGACAGGCGGTCCGGGGACCGGGGAGCTGTTTTTT	CASSYLPGTGGPGTGELFF
once	TRBV27	-	TRBJ2-7	TGTGCCAGCAGTAAGGACAGATCCTACGAGCAGTACTTC	CASSKDRSYEQYF
once	TRBV12-5	TRBD1	TRBJ1-2	TGTGCTAGTGGTTTGGGACAGGGACGAAGCTACACCTTC	CASGLGQGRSYTF
-	TRBV5-4	TRBD2	TRBJ2-7	TGTGCCAGCAGCGATAAAGCGGGGATTATCTACGAGCAGTACTTC	CASSDKAGIIYEQYF
-	TRBV5-3	TRBD1	TRBJ2-1	TGTGCCAGAAGCACCAATCAATCCGACAGGGTGGGTTCCTACAATGAGCAGTTCTTC	CARSTNQSDRVGSYNEQFF
-	TRBV28	TRBD1	TRBJ1-1	TGTGCCAGCAGTCCGGGACAGGGCCCTTTCGGTGAAGCTTTCTTT	CASSPGQGPFGEAFF
-	TRBV13	-	TRBJ2-3	TGTGCCAGCAGCCCAATAGGGGGGGGGCCTGGCACAGATACGCAGTATTTT	CASSPIGGGPGTDTQYF
-	TRBV11-2	-	TRBJ1-6	TGTGCCAGCAGCTTAGATTACAGAAATTCACCCCTCCACTTT	CASSLDYRNSPLHF
-	TRBV18	-	TRBJ1-3	TGTGCCAGCTCACCTATGGCAGGCCCCTCTGGAAACACCATATATTTT	CASSPMAGPSGNTIYF
-	TRBV5-1	-	TRBJ2-1	TGCGCCAGCAGGCCAGGGGGGAACGAGCAGTTCTTC	CASRPGGNEQFF
-	TRBV19	TRBD1	TRBJ2-3	TGTGCCAGTAGTTGGGACAGGAGCACAGATACGCAGTATTTT	CASSWDRSTDTQYF
-	TRBV7-2	-	TRBJ1-6	TGTGCCAGCAGCTCTCCCCCGAGGTGGTATAATTCACCCCTCCACTTT	CASSSPPRWYNSPLHF
-	TRBV18	TRBD2	TRBJ2-3	TGTGCCAGCTCACCTCTTTCCCGCGGGGGGGTCACAGATACGCAGTATTTT	CASSPLSRGGVTDTQYF
-	TRBV2	-	TRBJ2-5	TGTGCCAGCACCGCCCAGGGAGGGGGTGGCGAGACCCAGTACTTC	CASTAQGGGGETQYF
-	TRBV4-3	-	TRBJ1-3	TGCGCCAGCAGCCAAGAGGGGGGGGTAGGAAACACCATATATTTT	CASSQEGGVGNTIYF
-	TRBV19	TRBD1	TRBJ1-5	TGTGCCACAAGGAGCAGGGGGCTTAACAATCAGCCCCAGCATTTT	CATRSRGLNNQPQHF
-	TRBV5-4	TRBD2	TRBJ2-3	TGTGCCACCCAGGGACTAGCGGGGGGAAACGCCCCGGATACGCAGTATTTT	CATQGLAGGNAPDTQYF
-	TRBV9	-	TRBJ2-7	TGTGCCAGCAGCGGAGCCAACGGGGAATACGAGCAGTACTTC	CASSGANGEYEQYF
few	TRBV9	TRBD1	TRBJ2-7	TGTGCCAGCAGCGGCGCCGGGACAGGTAGTCACGAGCAGTACTTC	CASSGAGTGSHEQYF
-	TRBV2	-	TRBJ2-7	TGTGCCAGCACGAGGGTTCAGGGGATATACGAGCAGTACTTC	CASTRVQGIYEQYF
-	TRBV18	-	TRBJ2-1	TGTGCCAGCTCACCCCCACCGACAGGCTACAATGAGCAGTTCTTC	CASSPPPTGYNEQFF
-	TRBV29-1	-	TRBJ1-4	TGCAGCGTCGCCCCTGGTCTAGGTGAAAAACTGTTTTTT	CSVAPGLGEKLFF
-	TRBV6-4	-	TRBJ2-3	TGTGCCAGCAGTGGGCAGGGAAGCACAGATACGCAGTATTTT	CASSGQGSTDTQYF
-	TRBV27	-	TRBJ2-7	TGTGCCAGCAGCTGGGGGCAGGGGCGCCCCTACGAGCAGTACTTC	CASSWGQGRPYEQYF
-	TRBV5-1	-	TRBJ1-1	TGCGCCAGCAGCGTGGACCTAAACACTGAAGCTTTCTTT	CASSVDLNTEAFF
-	TRBV30	-	TRBJ1-6	TGTGCCTGGAGTGTTGCGGCCGACTCACCCCTCCACTTT	CAWSVAADSPLHF
few	TRBV27	TRBD1	TRBJ2-1	TGTGCCAGCAGCCTATTCCCGGGACAGACCTCCTACAATGAGCAGTTCTTC	CASSLFPGQTSYNEQFF
-	TRBV19	TRBD1	TRBJ2-5	TGTGCCAGTAGTACCCGACAGGGGACGAAAGAGACCCAGTACTTC	CASSTRQGTKETQYF
-	TRBV29-1	-	TRBJ1-4	TGCAGCGTTGAGACAGACAATGAAAAACTGTTTTTT	CSVETDNEKLFF
-	TRBV11-2	TRBD1	TRBJ2-2	TGTGCCAGCAGCTTAGCCCCAGGGGGTACCGGGGAGCTGTTTTTT	CASSLAPGGTGELFF
-	TRBV5-6	-	TRBJ1-2	TGTGCCAGCAGCTTGGAGCAGGGCCACTATGGCTACACCTTC	CASSLEQGHYGYTF
-	TRBV5-1	TRBD2	TRBJ2-5	TGCGCCAGCAGCTTGGCTAGCGGGGTCCAAGAGACCCAGTACTTC	CASSLASGVQETQYF
few	TRBV6-7	TRBD1	TRBJ2-5	TGTGCCAGCAGTTACGGGACAGGGGAAAGGCAAGAGACCCAGTACTTC	CASSYGTGERQETQYF